There are many counts of the clone carrying this T cell receptor (beta chain). Its antigen is currently unknown. This sample was included in a study of T cells in Graves' hyperthyroidism and ophthalmopathy. Trimming pared 3 bases from V and 4 bases from J, leaving 15 bases between. This CDR3 has 15 amino acids. Per germline, CDR1 LNHDA and CDR2 SQIVND (reference sequence). Notes on the study in general: Progression to ophthalmopathy was predicted a median of approximately 6.4 months early. Clonotypes that were expanded in thyroid above 0.001 mostly appeared in blood too.

Regions amplified from RNA transcripts were the TCR beta CDR3 regions. Researchers ran a first-round RT-PCR on the TCR CDR3 using the HTBI primer set. MiXCR, applied by TCRdb to the multiplex PCR reads, yields one record per CDR3 protein. Altogether roughly 800,000 distinct CDR3 sequences are present, roughly 40% being singletons, with the ten largest covering more than 7%. In making diagnoses, clinical symptoms, serum thyroxine and TRAb, thyroid ultrasound and orbital computed tomography were all used. An approximately 10 ml volume of fresh peripheral blood provided the PBMCs. The specimen sequenced was blood. This TCR was recovered from a man aged 18 to 30 with Graves' hyperthyroidism. The rearrangement links TRBV19 to TRBJ1-2, with a tentative D call TRBD1 (5 bases). The CDR3 DNA sequence: TGTGCCAGTAGTATCGGTTCAGGAGGGACCTATGGCTACACCTTC. As protein: CASSIGSGGTYGYTF.